A single T cell receptor beta chain is shown here with its context. The repertoire was sequenced with immunoSEQ multiplex PCR; TCRdb's copy has only in-frame clones and lacks some. The repertoire consists of 250,000 to 300,000 clones, with 70% to 90% occurring once and the leading ten covering 11%. This sample is part of a study of blood T cell repertoires in COVID-19. Study-wide context: The United States, Italy and Spain provided the acute and convalescent COVID-19 samples. T cells, B-cell-depleted T cells, or PBMCs provided the cDNA or gDNA that served as material.

The CDR3 length is 13 residues. Trimming cost V 6 bases and J 4 bases, with 10 bases left between them. The V gene's germline CDR1 is MNHEY and CDR2 SMNVEV (reference sequence). The sequence was obtained from a woman in her seventies with acute or convalescent COVID-19. Sequencing was done on a sample of peripheral blood. The chain carries TRBV27 and TRBJ1-5; D is ambiguous. The CDR3 protein is CASRASRNQPQHF. The CDR3 nucleotides read TGTGCCAGCAGGGCCTCCCGTAATCAGCCCCAGCATTTT.